Listed below are T cell receptor beta chains from one sample, sequenced in a study of graft-versus-host responses after intestinal transplantation. Measured with immunoSEQ multiplex PCR; TCRdb has only the in-frame clones, and not every one. The sample records under 90,000 clones, over 80% being singletons. Sample: PBMCs, taken 98 days after intestinal transplantation. The receptors come from a human patient who received an intestinal transplant, so some T cells may come from the graft donor. CDR3s include the opening cysteine and the closing phenylalanine or tryptophan. A D gene is named only where the DNA matches it firmly. Size is stated for part of the rows, as once, few or many counts, or as a class when the clone is expanded.

D	V	length	size	J	DNA	CDR3
.	TRBV9	15	.	TRBJ2-7	TGTGCCAGCAGCGTAGACGAGGGTATTACCTACGAGCAGTACTTC	CASSVDEGITYEQYF
TRBD1	TRBV6-1	14	.	TRBJ2-7	TGTGCCAGCACTGGAGGGGACAGGGCCTACGAGCAGTACTTC	CASTGGDRAYEQYF
.	TRBV29-1	15	.	TRBJ2-2	TGCAGCGGGTTAAGGACCTCGAGTGGGACCGGGGAGCTGTTTTTT	CSGLRTSSGTGELFF
.	TRBV6-6	13	.	TRBJ1-1	TGTGCCAGCAGTTATGGACAGAACTTTGAAGCTTTCTTT	CASSYGQNFEAFF
TRBD1	TRBV11-2	15	.	TRBJ2-1	TGTGCCAGCAGCTCCCGACAGGGCACCTACAATGAGCAGTTCTTC	CASSSRQGTYNEQFF
.	TRBV23-1	15	once	TRBJ2-3	TGCGCCAGCAGTCAAAGGCGGACTAACACAGATACGCAGTATTTT	CASSQRRTNTDTQYF
TRBD2	TRBV6-5	16	.	TRBJ2-1	TGTGCCAGCAGTTACTGGGCTAGCGGTATCTACAATGAGCAGTTCTTC	CASSYWASGIYNEQFF
TRBD1	TRBV29-1	10	.	TRBJ2-1	TGCAGCGTTGTGACAGGGGGCGTGTTCTTC	CSVVTGGVFF
.	TRBV7-3	13	.	TRBJ2-1	TGTGCCAGCAGCCGGGCAGAAAGCAATGAGCAGTTCTTC	CASSRAESNEQFF
.	TRBV7-9	18	.	TRBJ2-5	TGTGCCAGCAGCTTCGTAAATACGGGGCCGTTTAGCCAAGAGACCCAGTACTTC	CASSFVNTGPFSQETQYF
TRBD2	TRBV19	17	.	TRBJ2-1	TGTGCCAGTAGTATACTAGCGGGGGCTCCCTCCTACAATGAGCAGTTCTTC	CASSILAGAPSYNEQFF
.	TRBV5-1	13	once	TRBJ1-2	TGCGCCAGCAGCTTGGGCGGGGGCCGTGGCTACACCTTC	CASSLGGGRGYTF
TRBD1	TRBV5-1	22	once	TRBJ1-1	TGCGCCAGCAGCTTGAGCGCTTATTTAATCAGGGGGCGGCCCTCCGGGTCCACTGAAGCTTTCTTT	CASSLSAYLIRGRPSGSTEAFF
.	TRBV6-5	11	.	TRBJ2-5	TGTGCCAGCAGTTTCAGAGAGACCCAGTACTTC	CASSFRETQYF
TRBD1	TRBV18	15	.	TRBJ2-7	TGTGCCAGCTCACCACCTGTCCAGGGGGCCTACGAGCAGTACTTC	CASSPPVQGAYEQYF
.	TRBV19	15	.	TRBJ2-1	TGTGCCAGTAGTATGCTAGCAATTCCCTACAATGAGCAGTTCTTC	CASSMLAIPYNEQFF
TRBD1	TRBV29-1	15	.	TRBJ2-7	TGCAGCGTTGTGGGGCAGGGGGAATTTTCAGGGGAGCAGTACTTC	CSVVGQGEFSGEQYF
.	TRBV5-5	12	.	TRBJ2-7	TGTGCCAGCAGCTTGGAAATCTACGAGCAGTACTTC	CASSLEIYEQYF
TRBD1	TRBV6-1	14	.	TRBJ2-5	TGTGCCAGCAGTTTGGGACAGCGGCAAGGGGGCCAGTACTTC	CASSLGQRQGGQYF
.	TRBV9	16	few	TRBJ2-1	TGTGCCAGCAGCGTCTTGGGGCAGGGGTATAACAATGAGCAGTTCTTC	CASSVLGQGYNNEQFF
TRBD1	TRBV4-1	19	.	TRBJ1-5	TGCGCCAGCAGCCAAGTTGTAGGACAGGGGGCTTTCTACAATCAGCCCCAGCATTTT	CASSQVVGQGAFYNQPQHF